This is a list of T cell receptor beta chains from one sample in a study of blood T cell repertoires in COVID-19. The assay was immunoSEQ multiplex PCR, and TCRdb's table has in-frame clones only and misses some. This table holds 45,000 to 70,000 clones, less than 90% found once. The source material was peripheral blood. The receptors come from a woman aged 80 or over with acute or convalescent COVID-19. The CDR3 runs from the conserved cysteine through the conserved F or W. D genes are given only for firm matches. Clone size appears in some rows only: once, few, many, or a class for an expanded clone.

J gene: TRBJ1-3; D gene: .; V gene: TRBV30; clone size: .; CDR3 protein: CAWSPTRTLSGNTIYF; CDR3 DNA: TGTGCCTGGAGTCCTACCCGGACTCTTTCTGGAAACACCATATATTTT
J gene: TRBJ1-6; D gene: .; V gene: TRBV7-8; clone size: few; CDR3 protein: CASSLSTGRDSPLHF; CDR3 DNA: TGTGCCAGCAGCTTAAGCACAGGGAGGGATTCACCCCTCCACTTT
J gene: TRBJ1-3; D gene: TRBD1; V gene: TRBV14; clone size: .; CDR3 protein: CASSQAGTVRGGTIYF; CDR3 DNA: TGTGCCAGCAGCCAAGCTGGGACAGTGAGGGGTGGCACCATATATTTT
J gene: TRBJ2-7; D gene: .; V gene: TRBV2; clone size: .; CDR3 protein: CASRPIGGAYEQYF; CDR3 DNA: TGTGCCAGCAGGCCCATAGGGGGGGCCTACGAGCAGTACTTC
J gene: TRBJ1-2; D gene: .; V gene: TRBV6-5; clone size: .; CDR3 protein: CASSYSAGPNYGYTF; CDR3 DNA: TGTGCCAGCAGTTACTCGGCAGGGCCTAACTATGGCTACACCTTC
J gene: TRBJ2-7; D gene: .; V gene: TRBV6-2/TRBV6-3; clone size: .; CDR3 protein: CASSYSHRDEQYF; CDR3 DNA: TGTGCCAGCAGTTATTCCCACCGGGACGAGCAGTACTTC
J gene: TRBJ1-2; D gene: .; V gene: TRBV5-1; clone size: .; CDR3 protein: CASRDSGNGYTF; CDR3 DNA: TGCGCCAGCAGGGACAGTGGTAATGGCTACACCTTC
J gene: TRBJ1-6; D gene: .; V gene: TRBV27; clone size: once; CDR3 protein: CASSPAAQPPLHF; CDR3 DNA: TGTGCCAGCAGCCCCGCAGCGCAACCACCCCTCCACTTT
J gene: TRBJ1-1; D gene: .; V gene: TRBV12-3/TRBV12-4; clone size: .; CDR3 protein: CASILRKEAFF; CDR3 DNA: TGTGCCAGCATCCTGAGGAAGGAAGCTTTCTTT
J gene: TRBJ2-2; D gene: TRBD2; V gene: TRBV6-5; clone size: .; CDR3 protein: CASSYSGGGTGELFF; CDR3 DNA: TGTGCCAGCAGTTACTCTGGCGGGGGGACCGGGGAGCTGTTTTTT
J gene: TRBJ2-3; D gene: .; V gene: TRBV30; clone size: .; CDR3 protein: CAWSRGQTTDTQYF; CDR3 DNA: TGTGCCTGGAGTAGAGGACAGACGACAGATACGCAGTATTTT
J gene: TRBJ2-7; D gene: TRBD1; V gene: TRBV2; clone size: .; CDR3 protein: CASIFRDSRPPTKQYF; CDR3 DNA: TGTGCCAGCATATTCAGGGACAGCCGTCCTCCTACGAAGCAGTACTTC
J gene: TRBJ2-7; D gene: .; V gene: TRBV4-2; clone size: once; CDR3 protein: CASSPRSSYEQYF; CDR3 DNA: TGTGCCAGCAGCCCGCGGTCGTCCTACGAGCAGTACTTC
J gene: TRBJ2-1; D gene: TRBD2; V gene: TRBV19; clone size: .; CDR3 protein: CASSPSGGYNEQFF; CDR3 DNA: TGTGCCAGTAGCCCTAGCGGGGGGTACAATGAGCAGTTCTTC
J gene: TRBJ1-1; D gene: .; V gene: TRBV5-1; clone size: .; CDR3 protein: CASSLFSEGPIEAFF; CDR3 DNA: TGCGCCAGCAGCTTGTTCAGTGAGGGCCCCATTGAAGCTTTCTTT
J gene: TRBJ1-2; D gene: .; V gene: TRBV7-2; clone size: few; CDR3 protein: CASSLDTYYGYTF; CDR3 DNA: TGTGCCAGCAGCTTGGACACATACTATGGCTACACCTTC
J gene: TRBJ2-7; D gene: TRBD1; V gene: TRBV3-1/TRBV3-2; clone size: .; CDR3 protein: CASSRQGWDEQYF; CDR3 DNA: TGTGCCAGCAGTCGACAGGGGTGGGACGAGCAGTACTTC
J gene: TRBJ1-6; D gene: .; V gene: TRBV7-9; clone size: once; CDR3 protein: CASSLGGHYDNSPLHF; CDR3 DNA: TGTGCCAGCAGCTTAGGGGGGCACTATGATAATTCACCCCTCCACTTT
J gene: TRBJ1-3; D gene: .; V gene: TRBV10-2; clone size: .; CDR3 protein: CASSDYSGNTIYF; CDR3 DNA: TGCGCCAGCAGTGATTACTCTGGAAACACCATATATTTT
J gene: TRBJ1-5; D gene: TRBD1; V gene: TRBV12-5; clone size: .; CDR3 protein: CASGLVQGQVGGYGNQPQHF; CDR3 DNA: TGTGCTAGTGGTTTGGTACAGGGACAGGTGGGGGGCTATGGCAATCAGCCCCAGCATTTT
J gene: TRBJ1-6; D gene: .; V gene: TRBV7-3; clone size: .; CDR3 protein: CASSPNGGTSPLHF; CDR3 DNA: TGTGCCAGCAGCCCCAACGGGGGGACGTCACCCCTCCACTTT
J gene: TRBJ1-6; D gene: .; V gene: TRBV29-1; clone size: .; CDR3 protein: CSARRGDNSPLHF; CDR3 DNA: TGCAGCGCAAGACGGGGGGATAATTCACCCCTCCACTTT
J gene: TRBJ1-3; D gene: TRBD1; V gene: TRBV5-1; clone size: few; CDR3 protein: CASKDPGQDSGNTIYF; CDR3 DNA: TGCGCCAGCAAGGACCCGGGACAGGACTCTGGAAACACCATATATTTT
J gene: TRBJ2-7; D gene: .; V gene: TRBV11-3; clone size: .; CDR3 protein: CASSLQDEQYF; CDR3 DNA: TGTGCCAGCAGCTTACAGGATGAGCAGTACTTC
J gene: TRBJ1-1; D gene: TRBD1; V gene: TRBV5-1; clone size: once; CDR3 protein: CASSGGQGAAEAFF; CDR3 DNA: TGCGCCAGCAGCGGGGGACAGGGGGCCGCTGAAGCTTTCTTT
J gene: TRBJ1-2; D gene: TRBD1; V gene: TRBV4-1; clone size: .; CDR3 protein: CASSQGAGGAGGYTF; CDR3 DNA: TGCGCCAGCAGCCAAGGTGCAGGGGGCGCCGGTGGCTACACCTTC
J gene: TRBJ1-1; D gene: .; V gene: TRBV7-8; clone size: few; CDR3 protein: CASSLAEGVNTEAFF; CDR3 DNA: TGTGCCAGCAGCTTAGCTGAGGGGGTGAACACTGAAGCTTTCTTT
J gene: TRBJ1-1; D gene: .; V gene: TRBV12-3/TRBV12-4; clone size: .; CDR3 protein: CASGRGLNTEAFF; CDR3 DNA: TGTGCCAGCGGAAGGGGCTTGAACACTGAAGCTTTCTTT
J gene: TRBJ2-7; D gene: .; V gene: TRBV14; clone size: .; CDR3 protein: CASSSSKVRRDEQYF; CDR3 DNA: TGTGCCAGCAGTTCGTCGAAAGTCCGCCGGGACGAGCAGTACTTC
J gene: TRBJ1-5; D gene: .; V gene: TRBV6-5; clone size: .; CDR3 protein: CASSSQISNQPQHF; CDR3 DNA: TGTGCCAGCAGTTCCCAGATTAGCAATCAGCCCCAGCATTTT
J gene: TRBJ1-4; D gene: TRBD1; V gene: TRBV11-2; clone size: once; CDR3 protein: CASSGSGTGSEKLFF; CDR3 DNA: TGTGCCAGCAGCGGTTCCGGGACAGGGAGTGAAAAACTGTTTTTT
J gene: TRBJ1-4; D gene: TRBD1; V gene: TRBV11-2; clone size: .; CDR3 protein: CASSLGQGGEKLFF; CDR3 DNA: TGTGCCAGCAGCTTAGGGCAGGGGGGTGAAAAACTGTTTTTT
J gene: TRBJ2-3; D gene: .; V gene: TRBV20-1; clone size: .; CDR3 protein: CSASTGSRADTQYF; CDR3 DNA: TGCAGTGCGAGTACAGGGTCTCGCGCAGATACGCAGTATTTT
J gene: TRBJ1-1; D gene: TRBD1; V gene: TRBV3-1/TRBV3-2; clone size: once; CDR3 protein: CASSQNAGGEAFF; CDR3 DNA: TGTGCCAGCAGCCAAAATGCAGGGGGTGAAGCTTTCTTT
J gene: TRBJ1-4; D gene: .; V gene: TRBV5-4; clone size: .; CDR3 protein: CASSLGGTHPTNEKLFF; CDR3 DNA: TGTGCCAGCAGCTTGGGTGGCACCCATCCAACTAATGAAAAACTGTTTTTT
J gene: TRBJ1-5; D gene: .; V gene: TRBV5-6; clone size: once; CDR3 protein: CASSISTGQRGQPQHF; CDR3 DNA: TGTGCCAGCAGCATATCGACGGGACAAAGGGGTCAGCCCCAGCATTTT